This T cell receptor beta chain was profiled in a study of regulatory T cells in long-lasting Graves disease. Study-wide context: For a period under 3 months, newly diagnosed Graves' patients had taken antithyroid drugs.

V shed 6 bases and J shed 11 bases, with 19 bases lying between them. This CDR3 comprises 13 residues. The time point is: newly diagnosed GD, antithyroid drugs for less than 3 months. PBMCs were the source of the RNA used for TCR sequencing. The study's findings and limits: The persistent group shared 2,741 public clonotypes, more than the approximately 890 shared by new patients.

In this sample, this clonotype turned up many times. Antigen unknown. Sequencing libraries for TCR beta were prepared with iRepertoire HTBI primers and Arm-PCR of CDR3 regions. Authors' processing steps: Across the samples, identification revealed 55 to 75 TRBV and about 15 TRBJ segments. Via MiXCR, TCRdb re-called the multiplex PCR reads, giving one row per CDR3 protein. The V and J calls reflect TCRdb's pipeline rather than the authors' work. The repertoire consists of 400,000 to 500,000 distinct CDR3 sequences, with approximately 16% occurring once and the leading ten covering around 23%. These sequences were also reported in another study, on T cells in Graves' hyperthyroidism and ophthalmopathy. From that report: The blood repertoire included most of the expanded thyroid clonotypes above 0.001.

This TCR came from a woman under 30 with Graves disease. The rearrangement uses TRBV12-3 or TRBV12-4 and TRBJ1-1; no clear D gene. Sequenced here: peripheral blood mononuclear cells (PBMCs), sampled at new diagnosis, from a patient treated with antithyroid drugs. The CDR3 reads CASSSSQVPKAFF. In DNA, the CDR3 is TGTGCCAGCAGCTCTTCACAAGTCCCGAAGGCTTTCTTT.